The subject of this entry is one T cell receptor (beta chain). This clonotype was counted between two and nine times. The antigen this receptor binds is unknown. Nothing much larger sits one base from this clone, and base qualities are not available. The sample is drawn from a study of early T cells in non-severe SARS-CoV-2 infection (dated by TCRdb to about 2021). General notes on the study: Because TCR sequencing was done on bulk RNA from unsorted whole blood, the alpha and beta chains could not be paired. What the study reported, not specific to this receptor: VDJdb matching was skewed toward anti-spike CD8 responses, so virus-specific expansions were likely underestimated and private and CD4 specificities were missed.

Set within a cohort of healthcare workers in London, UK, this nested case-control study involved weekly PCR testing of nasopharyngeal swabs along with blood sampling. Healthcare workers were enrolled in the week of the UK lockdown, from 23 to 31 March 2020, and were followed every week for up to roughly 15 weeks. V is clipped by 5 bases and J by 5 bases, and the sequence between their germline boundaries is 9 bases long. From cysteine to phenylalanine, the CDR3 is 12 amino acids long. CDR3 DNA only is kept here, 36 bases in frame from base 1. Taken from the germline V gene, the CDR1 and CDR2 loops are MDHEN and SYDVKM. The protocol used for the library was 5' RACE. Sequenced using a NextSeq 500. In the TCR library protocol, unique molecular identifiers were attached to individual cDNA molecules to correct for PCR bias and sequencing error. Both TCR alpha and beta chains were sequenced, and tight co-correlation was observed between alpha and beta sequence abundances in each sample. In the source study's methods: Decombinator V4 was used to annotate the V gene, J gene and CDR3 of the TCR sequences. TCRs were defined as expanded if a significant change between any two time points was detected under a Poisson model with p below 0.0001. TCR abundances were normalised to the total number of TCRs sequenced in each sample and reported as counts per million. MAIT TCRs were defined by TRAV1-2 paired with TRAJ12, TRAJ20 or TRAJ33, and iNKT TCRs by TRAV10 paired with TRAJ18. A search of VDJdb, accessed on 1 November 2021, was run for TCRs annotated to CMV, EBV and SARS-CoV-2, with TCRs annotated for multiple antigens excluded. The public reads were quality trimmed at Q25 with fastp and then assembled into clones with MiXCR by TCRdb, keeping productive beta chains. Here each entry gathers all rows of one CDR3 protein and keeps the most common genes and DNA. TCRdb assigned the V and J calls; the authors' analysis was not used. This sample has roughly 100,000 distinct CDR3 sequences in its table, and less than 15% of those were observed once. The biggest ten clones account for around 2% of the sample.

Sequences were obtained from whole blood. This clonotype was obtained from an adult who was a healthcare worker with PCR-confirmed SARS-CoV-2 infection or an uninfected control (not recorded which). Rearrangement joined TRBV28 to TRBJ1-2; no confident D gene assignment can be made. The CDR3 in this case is CASSAPTYGYTF. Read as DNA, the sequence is TGTGCCAGCAGTGCACCGACTTATGGCTACACCTTC.